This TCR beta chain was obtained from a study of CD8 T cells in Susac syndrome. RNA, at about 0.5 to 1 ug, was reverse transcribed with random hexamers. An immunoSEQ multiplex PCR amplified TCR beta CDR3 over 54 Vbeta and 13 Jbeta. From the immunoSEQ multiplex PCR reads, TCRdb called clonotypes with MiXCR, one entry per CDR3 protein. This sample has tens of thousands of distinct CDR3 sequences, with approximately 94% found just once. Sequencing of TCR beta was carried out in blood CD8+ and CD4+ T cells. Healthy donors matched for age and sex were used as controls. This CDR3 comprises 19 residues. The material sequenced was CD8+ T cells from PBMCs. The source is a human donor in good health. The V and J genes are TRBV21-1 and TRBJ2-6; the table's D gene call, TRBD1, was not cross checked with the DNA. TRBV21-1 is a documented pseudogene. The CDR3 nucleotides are TGTGCCAGCAGCCCGACGGGGACAGGTGCACTATCTGGGGCCAACGTCCTGACTTTC. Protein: CASSPTGTGALSGANVLTF.